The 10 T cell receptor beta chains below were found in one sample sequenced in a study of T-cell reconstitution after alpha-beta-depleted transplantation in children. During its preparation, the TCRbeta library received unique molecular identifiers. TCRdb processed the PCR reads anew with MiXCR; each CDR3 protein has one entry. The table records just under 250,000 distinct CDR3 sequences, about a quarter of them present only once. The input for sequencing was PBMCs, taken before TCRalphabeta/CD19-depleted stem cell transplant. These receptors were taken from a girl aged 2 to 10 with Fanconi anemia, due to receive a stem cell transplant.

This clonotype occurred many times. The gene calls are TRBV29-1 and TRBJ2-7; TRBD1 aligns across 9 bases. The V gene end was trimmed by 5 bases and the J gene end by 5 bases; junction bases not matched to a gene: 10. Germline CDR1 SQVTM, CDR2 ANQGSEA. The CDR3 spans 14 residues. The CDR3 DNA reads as TGCAGCGTTTCAAGGACAGGGGTTAACGACGAGCAGTACTTC. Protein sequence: CSVSRTGVNDEQYF.

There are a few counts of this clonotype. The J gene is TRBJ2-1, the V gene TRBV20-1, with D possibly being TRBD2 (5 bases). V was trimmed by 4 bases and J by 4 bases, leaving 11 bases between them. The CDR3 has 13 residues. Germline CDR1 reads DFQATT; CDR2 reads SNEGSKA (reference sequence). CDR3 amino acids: CSATQRRYNEQFF. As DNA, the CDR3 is TGCAGTGCTACTCAGCGGAGGTACAATGAGCAGTTCTTC.

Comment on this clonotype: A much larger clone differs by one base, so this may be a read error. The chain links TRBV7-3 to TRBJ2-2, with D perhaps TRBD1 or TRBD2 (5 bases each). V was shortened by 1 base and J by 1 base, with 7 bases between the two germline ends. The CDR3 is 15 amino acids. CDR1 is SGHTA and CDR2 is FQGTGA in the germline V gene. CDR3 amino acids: CASSLRGRNTGELFF. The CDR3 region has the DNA TGTGCCAGCAGCTTAAGGGGGAGGAACACCGGGGAGCTGTTTTTT.

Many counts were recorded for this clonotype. The CDR3 loop reads CASVKAWEQFF. The CDR3 nucleotides read TGTGCCAGCGTTAAGGCTTGGGAGCAGTTCTTC. V usage is TRBV6-6 and J usage is TRBJ2-1, with D uncertain. V was trimmed by 8 bases and J by 10 bases, leaving 12 bases between them. This CDR3 comprises 11 residues. Germline V gene data show CDR1 as MNHNY and CDR2 as SVGAGI (reference sequence).

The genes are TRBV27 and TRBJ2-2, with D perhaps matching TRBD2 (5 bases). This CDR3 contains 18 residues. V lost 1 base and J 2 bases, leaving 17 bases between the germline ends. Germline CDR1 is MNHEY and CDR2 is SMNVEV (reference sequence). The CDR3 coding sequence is TGTGCCAGCAGTTTATTCTGGGCGCGGGCAGAAAACACCGGGGAGCTGTTTTTT. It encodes CASSLFWARAENTGELFF.

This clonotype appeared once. CDR3 in DNA: TGCAGCGTTATAGGACAGGGGACGTATGAAAAACTGTTTTTT. Translation gives CSVIGQGTYEKLFF. The genes are TRBV29-1 and TRBJ1-4; 9 bases are a match to TRBD1. V was clipped by 5 bases and J by 6 bases; unmatched bases: 7. Germline V gene lookup returns CDR1 SQVTM and CDR2 ANQGSEA. The CDR3 is 14 residues long.

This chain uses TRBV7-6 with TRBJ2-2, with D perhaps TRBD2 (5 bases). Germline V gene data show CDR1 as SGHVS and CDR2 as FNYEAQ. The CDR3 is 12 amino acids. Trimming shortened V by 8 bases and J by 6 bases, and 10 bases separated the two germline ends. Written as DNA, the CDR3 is TGTGCCAGCGGACTGTTGGCCGGGGAGCTGTTTTTT. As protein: CASGLLAGELFF.

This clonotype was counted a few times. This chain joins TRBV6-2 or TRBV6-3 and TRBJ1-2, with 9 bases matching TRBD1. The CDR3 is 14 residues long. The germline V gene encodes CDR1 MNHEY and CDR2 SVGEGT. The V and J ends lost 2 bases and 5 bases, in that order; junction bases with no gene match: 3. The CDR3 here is CASSYPGTGYGYTF. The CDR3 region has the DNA TGTGCCAGCAGTTACCCCGGGACAGGGTATGGCTACACCTTC.

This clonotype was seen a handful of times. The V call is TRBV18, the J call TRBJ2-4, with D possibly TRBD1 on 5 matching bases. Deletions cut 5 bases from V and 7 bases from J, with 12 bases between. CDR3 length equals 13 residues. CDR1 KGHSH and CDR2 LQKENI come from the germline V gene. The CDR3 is CASSNQGGNIQYF. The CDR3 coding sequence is TGTGCCAGCTCAAACCAGGGCGGTAACATTCAGTACTTC.

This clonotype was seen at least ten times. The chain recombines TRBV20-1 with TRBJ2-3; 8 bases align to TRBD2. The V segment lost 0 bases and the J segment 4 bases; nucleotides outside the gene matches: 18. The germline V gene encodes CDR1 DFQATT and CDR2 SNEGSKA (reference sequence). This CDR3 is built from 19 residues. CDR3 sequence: CSARDQRLAGSPGADTQYF. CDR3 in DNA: TGCAGTGCTAGAGATCAACGCCTAGCGGGCAGTCCGGGGGCAGATACGCAGTATTTT.